This T cell receptor (beta chain) was recovered during a study of tumor-infiltrating lymphocytes in primary liver carcinoma. Priming with a constant-region primer yielded TCR beta cDNA from about 540 ng total RNA. A slightly modified ARM-PCR protocol with three nested multiplex PCR rounds produced these TCR beta libraries. Researchers ran the first two PCR rounds for approximately 10 cycles each with TRBV1-TRBV30 forward primers and a C-beta reverse primer. One entry per CDR3 protein, called by TCRdb with MiXCR from the multiplex PCR reads. The sample contains 52,000 or so distinct CDR3 sequences, around 82% of which appear only once. The CDR3 loop spans 15 amino acids. Germline values: CDR1 SGHVS, CDR2 FQNEAQ. The ends were cut back, 6 bases at V and 3 bases at J, with 18 bases in the middle. Between about 20 and 30 mg of unsorted bulk tissue served as the source from which RNA and DNA were co-extracted.

Input material: liver tumor tissue from sampling region 5. The subset was: tumor region T5, tumor centre. The chain employs TRBV7-8 and TRBJ2-7; either TRBD1 or TRBD2 may supply D (6 bases each). The clonotype originates from a man in his forties or fifties with primary liver carcinoma and hepatitis B virus infection. The CDR3 nucleotides are TGTGCCAGCAGGAGGCTAGCGAGAGGGGGCTACGAGCAGTACTTC. Its protein product is CASRRLARGGYEQYF.